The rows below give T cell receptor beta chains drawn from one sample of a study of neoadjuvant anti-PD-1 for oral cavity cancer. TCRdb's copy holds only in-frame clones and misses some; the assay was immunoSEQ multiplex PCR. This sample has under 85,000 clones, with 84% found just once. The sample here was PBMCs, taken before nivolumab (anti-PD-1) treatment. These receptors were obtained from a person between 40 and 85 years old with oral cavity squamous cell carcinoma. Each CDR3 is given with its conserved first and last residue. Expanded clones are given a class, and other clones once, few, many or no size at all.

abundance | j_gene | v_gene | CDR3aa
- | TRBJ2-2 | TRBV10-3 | CAIHQGDTGELFF
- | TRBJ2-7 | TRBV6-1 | CASTQLGYEQYF
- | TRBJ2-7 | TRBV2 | CASSLLTEGIMDF
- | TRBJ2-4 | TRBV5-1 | CASSLSGTNIQYF
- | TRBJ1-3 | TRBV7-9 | CASSFPTVSGNTIYF
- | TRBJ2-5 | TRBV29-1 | CSVVRDQETQYF
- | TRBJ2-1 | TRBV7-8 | CASSPRAPGIYNEQFF
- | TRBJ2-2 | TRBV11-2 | CASSLVQVGELFF
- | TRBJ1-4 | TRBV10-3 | CAIRGQGEKLFF
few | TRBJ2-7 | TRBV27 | CASSFRGLASDEQYF
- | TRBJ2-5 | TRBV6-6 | CASSYGSSGSAETQYF
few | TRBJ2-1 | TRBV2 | CASSAVGSGEQFF
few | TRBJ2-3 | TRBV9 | CASSPLLSSRDTQYF
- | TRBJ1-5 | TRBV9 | CASSVDADSNQPQHF